Listed below are T cell receptor beta chains from one sample, sequenced in a study of a mutant IDH1 vaccine in newly diagnosed glioma. Sequenced by immunoSEQ multiplex PCR; TCRdb stores in-frame clones only, minus some. Of over 75,000 clones detected, approximately 75% appear once; the ten largest clones hold 4% to 5.5%. For these receptors, no antigen is known. The sample was PBMCs, taken from a glioma patient whose treatment included an IDH1 peptide vaccine. The receptors come from a man aged 40-50 years with glioma. CDR3s include the opening cysteine and the closing phenylalanine or tryptophan. The D gene is left open where the match is weak. Size is stated for part of the rows, as once, few or many counts, or as a class when the clone is expanded.

j_call v_call clone_size d_call cdr3_nt cdr3_aa
TRBJ2-7 TRBV30 - - TGTGCCTGGAGTTGGGGCTACGAGCAGTACTTC CAWSWGYEQYF
TRBJ1-1 TRBV5-1 - TRBD1 TGCGCCAGCAGCTTTGGGACAGACACTGAAGCTTTCTTT CASSFGTDTEAFF
TRBJ2-1 TRBV7-2 - TRBD2 TGTGCCAGCAGCTTGGGACTAGCGGGGGGCTACAATGAGCAGTTCTTC CASSLGLAGGYNEQFF
TRBJ1-2 TRBV6-5 - - TGTGCCAGCAGTTTCGCGGGAACTAACTATGGCTACACCTTC CASSFAGTNYGYTF
TRBJ1-2 TRBV2 - - TGTGCCAGCAGGGAACAGGACGCTAACTATGGCTACACCTTC CASREQDANYGYTF
TRBJ2-1 TRBV7-9 - TRBD2 TGTGCCAGCAGCATAGCGGGAGGGAATGAGCAGTTCTTC CASSIAGGNEQFF
TRBJ1-4 TRBV10-2 - - TGCGCCAGCAGTGATTCCTGGGTGGGCAGGGAGGAGGAAAAACTGTTTTTT CASSDSWVGREEEKLFF
TRBJ2-3 TRBV6-6 - - TGTGCCAGCAACGAGGCGACCGGATCAGATACGCAGTATTTT CASNEATGSDTQYF
TRBJ2-7 TRBV10-3 - - TGTGCCATCAGTGAGGACACCCACGCCTACGAGCAGTACTTC CAISEDTHAYEQYF
TRBJ2-6 TRBV25-1 few - TGTGCCAGCAGCCCTCTGACAACCTCTGGGGCCAACGTCCTGACTTTC CASSPLTTSGANVLTF
TRBJ2-3 TRBV11-2 - - TGTGCCAGCAGCTCCCAGGCAGTCCGAGGGGCAGATACGCAGTATTTT CASSSQAVRGADTQYF
TRBJ2-7 TRBV5-1 once TRBD1 TGCGCCAGCAGCTTATGGGACAGGAGCTACGAGCAGTACTTC CASSLWDRSYEQYF
TRBJ2-3 TRBV7-8 - - TGTGCCAGCAGCTTCGCGGGACTCACCACAGATACGCAGTATTTT CASSFAGLTTDTQYF
TRBJ1-2 TRBV5-5 - - TGTGCCAGCAGCTTGCTCGTAGGCCCATATGGCTACACCTTC CASSLLVGPYGYTF
TRBJ1-4 TRBV30 - - TGTGCCTGGAGTGTAAAGGTGCCATCTAATGAAAAACTGTTTTTT CAWSVKVPSNEKLFF
TRBJ2-3 TRBV21-1 once - TGTGCCAGCAGCCCCGCGAGGGGAACTAGCGGGGGGGCGGATACGCAGTATTTT CASSPARGTSGGADTQYF
TRBJ1-4 TRBV4-2 - - TGTGCCAGCAGCCCTACTTGGCAGTCAACTAATGAAAAACTGTTTTTT CASSPTWQSTNEKLFF
TRBJ1-1 TRBV4-3 - - TGCGCCAGCAGCCCGGCAGGGCTCATGAACACTGAAGCTTTCTTT CASSPAGLMNTEAFF
TRBJ2-3 TRBV7-2 - - TGTGCCAGCAGCTTATCTTCTCTAGGGCGGGTCACAGATACGCAGTATTTT CASSLSSLGRVTDTQYF
TRBJ1-1 TRBV7-2 - TRBD1 TGTGCCAGCAGCGTCCGGGACAGCATGAACACTGAAGCTTTCTTT CASSVRDSMNTEAFF
TRBJ1-2 TRBV10-3 once - TGTGCCATCAGTGAGGCCAGGGCCTATGGCTACACCTTC CAISEARAYGYTF
TRBJ2-7 TRBV11-2 - - TGTGCCAGCAGCTTCGGGACGGAGACCTACGAGCAGTACTTC CASSFGTETYEQYF
TRBJ2-5 TRBV7-2 - TRBD1 TGTGCCAGCAGGAACAGGGGGGACTTTTGGACCCAGTACTTC CASRNRGDFWTQYF
TRBJ2-7 TRBV29-1 - TRBD1 TGCAGCGCAGACGTGACAGGGGTTTCCTACGAGCAGTACTTC CSADVTGVSYEQYF
TRBJ1-5 TRBV6-1 - TRBD1 TGTGCCAGCAGATCGGGACAGTCCAGCAATCAGCCCCAGCATTTT CASRSGQSSNQPQHF
TRBJ1-1 TRBV7-6 - - TGTGCCAGCAGCTTTGGGGGTACGAACACTGAAGCTTTCTTT CASSFGGTNTEAFF
TRBJ2-3 TRBV2 once TRBD1 TGTGCCAGCGGACAGACAGGGATCGGCACAGATACGCAGTATTTT CASGQTGIGTDTQYF
TRBJ2-7 TRBV9 once - TGTGCCAGCAGCGTAGCTGGAGGGTTCTACGAGCAGTACTTC CASSVAGGFYEQYF
TRBJ1-3 TRBV30 - - TGTGCCTGGGCCCACAGGCAGGGCGGAAACACCATATATTTT CAWAHRQGGNTIYF
TRBJ2-7 TRBV6-5 - TRBD1 TGTGCTACCGGGACAGGGAGCGAGCAGTACTTC CATGTGSEQYF
TRBJ2-7 TRBV13 - - TGTGCCAGCAGCTTAGGCAGGACGGCCGGGTACGAGCAGTACTTC CASSLGRTAGYEQYF
TRBJ1-1 TRBV28 - - TGTGCCAGCAGTTTATTAGGGAGGGGCACTGAAGCTTTCTTT CASSLLGRGTEAFF
TRBJ1-1 TRBV7-9 few - TGTGCCAGCAGCTTTCCCCAGGGGCTGAACACTGAAGCTTTCTTT CASSFPQGLNTEAFF
TRBJ1-2 TRBV7-8 - - TGTGCCAGTTCCAGCCGGGCGGTGTATGGCTACACCTTC CASSSRAVYGYTF
TRBJ2-7 TRBV9 - TRBD1 TGTGCCAGCAGCGTAGGGGAGCGGACAGGGGGGTCCGAGCAGTACTTC CASSVGERTGGSEQYF
TRBJ2-5 TRBV6-6 - - TGTGCCAGCAGTTATACGAGGGGGTACCAAGAGACCCAGTACTTC CASSYTRGYQETQYF
TRBJ1-1 TRBV18 - TRBD1 TGTGCCAGCTCACCAATGGGACAGGGTACCACTGAAGCTTTCTTT CASSPMGQGTTEAFF
TRBJ2-1 TRBV12-5 - - TGTGCTAGTGGTTTGGTACTTTACAATGAGCAGTTCTTC CASGLVLYNEQFF
TRBJ1-2 TRBV12-5 - - TGTGCTAGTGGTTTGTCATCCCCCGGGGGCCTCTATGGCTACACCTTC CASGLSSPGGLYGYTF
TRBJ2-1 TRBV27 - TRBD2 TGTGCCAGCAGTTTAGGGACTAGCAAGCGGTCCTACAATGAGCAGTTCTTC CASSLGTSKRSYNEQFF
TRBJ2-1 TRBV19 - TRBD2 TGTGCCAGTAGTATAGGCGGCGGGAGGGCCTACAATGAGCAGTTCTTC CASSIGGGRAYNEQFF
TRBJ2-5 TRBV19 few - TGTGCCAGTAGTCCCGGTATTAATCCAGAGACCCAGTACTTC CASSPGINPETQYF
TRBJ2-2 TRBV5-1 - - TGCGCCAGCAGCTTGTGGTTGGGGCAGGGCACCGGGGAGCTGTTTTTT CASSLWLGQGTGELFF
TRBJ1-1 TRBV11-2 - TRBD1 TGTGCCAGCAGCTTAGACCCCGGAGACAGGGGGCACGCTTTCTTT CASSLDPGDRGHAFF
TRBJ2-3 TRBV19 once - TGTGCCAGTAGTATAAAGGTGGGAGATACGCAGTATTTT CASSIKVGDTQYF
TRBJ2-7 TRBV6-5 once TRBD2 TGTGCCAGCAGGCTTGGAAAAAAATCGGGGGGCGAGCAGTACTTC CASRLGKKSGGEQYF
TRBJ1-4 TRBV7-2 - - TGTGCCAGCAGCCCGCAGGGTTTAACTAATGAAAAACTGTTTTTT CASSPQGLTNEKLFF
TRBJ2-1 TRBV27 - TRBD2 TGTGCCAGCAGTACGGGACTAGCGGGAGTAAACAATGAGCAGTTCTTC CASSTGLAGVNNEQFF
TRBJ2-1 TRBV7-2 - - TGTGCCAGCGGCGCCCCCCCCAATGAGCAGTTCTTC CASGAPPNEQFF
TRBJ1-1 TRBV18 - - TGTGCCAGCTCCCCCCAGGGTTCTGAAGCTTTCTTT CASSPQGSEAFF